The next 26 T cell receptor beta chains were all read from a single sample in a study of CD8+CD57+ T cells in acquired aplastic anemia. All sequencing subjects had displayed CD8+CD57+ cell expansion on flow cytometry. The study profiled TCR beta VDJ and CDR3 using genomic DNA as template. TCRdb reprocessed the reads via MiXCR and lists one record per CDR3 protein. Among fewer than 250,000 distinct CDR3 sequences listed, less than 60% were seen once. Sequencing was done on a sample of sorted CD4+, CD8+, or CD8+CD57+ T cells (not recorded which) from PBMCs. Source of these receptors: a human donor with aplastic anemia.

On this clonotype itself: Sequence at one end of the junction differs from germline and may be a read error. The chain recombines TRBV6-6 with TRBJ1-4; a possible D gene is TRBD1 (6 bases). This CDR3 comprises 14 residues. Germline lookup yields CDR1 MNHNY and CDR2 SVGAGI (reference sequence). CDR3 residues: CASKKGGSNEKLFF. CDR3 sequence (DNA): TGCGCCAGCAAAAAGGGGGGATCTAATGAAAAACTGTTTTTT.

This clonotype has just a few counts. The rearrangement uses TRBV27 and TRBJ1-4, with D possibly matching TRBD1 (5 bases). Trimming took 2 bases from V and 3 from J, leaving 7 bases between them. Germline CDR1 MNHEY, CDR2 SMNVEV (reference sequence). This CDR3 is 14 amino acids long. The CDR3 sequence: CASSLRDSNEKLFF. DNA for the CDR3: TGTGCCAGCAGTTTACGGGACTCTAATGAAAAACTGTTTTTT. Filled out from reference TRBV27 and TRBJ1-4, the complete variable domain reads EAQVTQNPRYLITVTGKKLTVTCSQNMNHEYMSWYRQDPGLGLRQIYYSMNVEVTDKGDVPEGYKVSRKEKRNFPLILESPSPNQTSLYFCASSLRDSNEKLFFGSGTQLSVL.

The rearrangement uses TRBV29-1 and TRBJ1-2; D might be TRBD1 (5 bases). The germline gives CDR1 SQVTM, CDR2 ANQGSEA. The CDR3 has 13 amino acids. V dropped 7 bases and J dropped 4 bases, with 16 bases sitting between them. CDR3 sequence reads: CSASGTRLYGYTF. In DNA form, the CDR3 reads TGCAGCGCCTCCGGGACGAGGCTCTATGGCTACACCTTC.

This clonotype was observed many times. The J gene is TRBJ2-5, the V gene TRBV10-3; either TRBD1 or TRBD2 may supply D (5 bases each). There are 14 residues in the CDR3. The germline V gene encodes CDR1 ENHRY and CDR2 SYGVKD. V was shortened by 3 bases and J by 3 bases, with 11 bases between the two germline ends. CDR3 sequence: CAISDGVGEETQYF. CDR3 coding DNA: TGTGCCATCAGTGATGGGGTGGGGGAAGAGACCCAGTACTTC.

The CDR3 bases are TGCAGTGCTAGAGGAGACAGGGGGAGTAATTCACCCCTCCACTTT. Protein sequence: CSARGDRGSNSPLHF. V gene TRBV20-1 combines with J gene TRBJ1-6; 9 nucleotides align to TRBD1. The CDR3 runs 15 residues. The V and J ends lost 1 base and 6 bases, in that order; junction bases with no gene match: 4. Germline CDR1 and CDR2: DFQATT and SNEGSKA (reference sequence).

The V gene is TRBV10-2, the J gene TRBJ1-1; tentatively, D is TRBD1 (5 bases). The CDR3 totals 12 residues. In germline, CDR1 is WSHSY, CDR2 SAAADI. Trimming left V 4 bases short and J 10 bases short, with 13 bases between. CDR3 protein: CASSGQSGIAFF. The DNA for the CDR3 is TGCGCCAGCAGTGGACAGTCAGGTATAGCTTTCTTT.

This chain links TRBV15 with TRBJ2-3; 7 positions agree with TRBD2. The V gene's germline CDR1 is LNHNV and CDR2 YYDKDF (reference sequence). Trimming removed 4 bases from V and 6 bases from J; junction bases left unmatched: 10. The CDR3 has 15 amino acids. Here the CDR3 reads CATSIGLSGVDTQYF. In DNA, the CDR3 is TGTGCCACCAGCATAGGACTAAGCGGGGTTGATACGCAGTATTTT.

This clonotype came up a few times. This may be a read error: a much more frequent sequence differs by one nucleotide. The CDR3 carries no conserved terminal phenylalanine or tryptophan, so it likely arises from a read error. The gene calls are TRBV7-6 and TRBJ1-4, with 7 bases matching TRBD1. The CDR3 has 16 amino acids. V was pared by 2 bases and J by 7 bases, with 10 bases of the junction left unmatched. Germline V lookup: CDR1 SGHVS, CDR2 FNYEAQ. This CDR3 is CASSLLTGLFGEKLFL. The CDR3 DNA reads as TGTGCCAGCAGCTTATTGACAGGGTTGTTTGGTGAAAAACTGTTTCTT.

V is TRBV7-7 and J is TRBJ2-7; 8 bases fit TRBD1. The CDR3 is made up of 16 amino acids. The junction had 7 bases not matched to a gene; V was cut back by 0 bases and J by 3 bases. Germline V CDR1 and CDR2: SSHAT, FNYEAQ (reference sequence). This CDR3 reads CASSLAGTGCVYEQYF. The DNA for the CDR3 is TGTGCCAGCAGCTTAGCCGGGACAGGTTGTGTCTACGAGCAGTACTTC. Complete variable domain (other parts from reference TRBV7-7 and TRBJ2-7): GAGVSQSPRYKVTKRGQDVTLRCDPISSHATLYWYQQALGQGPEFLTYFNYEAQPDKSGLPSDRFSAERPEGSISTLTIQRTEQRDSAMYRCASSLAGTGCVYEQYFGPGTRLTVT.

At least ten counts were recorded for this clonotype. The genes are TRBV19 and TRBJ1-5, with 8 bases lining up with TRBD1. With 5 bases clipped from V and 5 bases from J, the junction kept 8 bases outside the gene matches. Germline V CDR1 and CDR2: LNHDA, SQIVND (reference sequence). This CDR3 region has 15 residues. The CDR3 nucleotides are TGTGCCAGTAGTCACCAGGGGGCGGCCGATCAGCCCCAGCATTTT. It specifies CASSHQGAADQPQHF. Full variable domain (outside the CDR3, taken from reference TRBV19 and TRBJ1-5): DGGITQSPKYLFRKEGQNVTLSCEQNLNHDAMYWYRQDPGQGLRLIYYSQIVNDFQKGDIAEGYSVSREKKESFPLTVTSAQKNPTAFYLCASSHQGAADQPQHFGDGTRLSIL.

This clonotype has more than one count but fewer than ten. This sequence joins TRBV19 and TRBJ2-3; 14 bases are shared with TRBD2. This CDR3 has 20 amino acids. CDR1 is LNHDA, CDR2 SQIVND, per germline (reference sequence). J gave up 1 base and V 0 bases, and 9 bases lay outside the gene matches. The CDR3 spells CASSIDPTSGGAGRTDTQYF. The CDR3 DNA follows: TGTGCCAGTAGTATAGATCCGACTAGCGGGGGGGCCGGTCGCACAGATACGCAGTATTTT.

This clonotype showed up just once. This CDR3 is CAISESGDTYEQYF. The CDR3 DNA follows: TGTGCCATCAGTGAGTCTGGGGACACCTACGAGCAGTACTTC. The rearrangement links TRBV10-3 to TRBJ2-1, with D perhaps matching TRBD1 (6 bases). The J call may be wrong; the DNA end is better matched by TRBJ2-7. CDR1 and CDR2 from the germline V gene are ENHRY and SYGVKD. This CDR3 spans 14 amino acids.

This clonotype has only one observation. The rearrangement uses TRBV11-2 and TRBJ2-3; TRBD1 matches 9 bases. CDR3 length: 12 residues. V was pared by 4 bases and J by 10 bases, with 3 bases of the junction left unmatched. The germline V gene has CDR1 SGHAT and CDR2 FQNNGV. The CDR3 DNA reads TGTGCCAGCAGCTCTGGGACAGGGTCGCAGTATTTT. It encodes CASSSGTGSQYF. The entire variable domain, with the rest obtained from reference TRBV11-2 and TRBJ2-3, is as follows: EAGVAQSPRYKIIEKRQSVAFWCNPISGHATLYWYQQILGQGPKLLIQFQNNGVVDDSQLPKDRFSAERLKGVDSTLKIQPAKLEDSAVYLCASSSGTGSQYFGPGTRLTVL.

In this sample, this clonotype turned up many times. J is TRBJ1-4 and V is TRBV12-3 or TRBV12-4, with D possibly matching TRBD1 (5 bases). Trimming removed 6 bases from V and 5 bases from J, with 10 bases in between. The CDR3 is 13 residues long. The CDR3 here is CASRTDPNEKLFF. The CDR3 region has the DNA TGTGCCAGCAGGACAGATCCAAATGAAAAACTGTTTTTT.

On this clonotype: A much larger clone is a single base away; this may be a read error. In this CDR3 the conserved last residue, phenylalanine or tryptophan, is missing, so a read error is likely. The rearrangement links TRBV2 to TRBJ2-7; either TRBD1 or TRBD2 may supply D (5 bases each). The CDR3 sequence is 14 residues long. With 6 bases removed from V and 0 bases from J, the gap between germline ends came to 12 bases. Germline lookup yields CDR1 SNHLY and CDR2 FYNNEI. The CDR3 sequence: CASSRDRVSYEQYS. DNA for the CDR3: TGTGCCAGCAGCCGGGACCGAGTCTCCTACGAGCAGTACTCC.

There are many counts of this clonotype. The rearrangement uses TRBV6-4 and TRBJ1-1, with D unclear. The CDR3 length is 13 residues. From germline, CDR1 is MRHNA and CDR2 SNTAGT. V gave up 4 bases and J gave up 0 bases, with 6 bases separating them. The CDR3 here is CASSANMNTEAFF. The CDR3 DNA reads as TGTGCCAGCAGTGCTAACATGAACACTGAAGCTTTCTTT.

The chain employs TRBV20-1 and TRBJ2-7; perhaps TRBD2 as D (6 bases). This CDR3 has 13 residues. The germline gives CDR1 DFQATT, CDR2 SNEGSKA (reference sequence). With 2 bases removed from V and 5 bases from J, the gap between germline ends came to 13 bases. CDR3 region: CSARRRESHEQYF. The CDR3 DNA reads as TGCAGTGCTAGAAGGAGGGAGAGCCACGAGCAGTACTTC.

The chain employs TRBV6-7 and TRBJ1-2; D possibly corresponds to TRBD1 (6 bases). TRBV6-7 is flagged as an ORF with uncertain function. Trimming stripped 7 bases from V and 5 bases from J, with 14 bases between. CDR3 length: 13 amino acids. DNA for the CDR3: TGTGCCAGCAATGCAGGGACATCGTATGGCTACACCTTC. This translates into CASNAGTSYGYTF.

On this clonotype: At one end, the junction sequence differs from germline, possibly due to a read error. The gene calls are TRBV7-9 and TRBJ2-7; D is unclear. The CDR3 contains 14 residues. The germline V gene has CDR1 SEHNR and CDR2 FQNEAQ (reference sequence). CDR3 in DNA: TGTGCCAGCAGCTCCCCGGTACTATCCTACGTGCAGTACTTC. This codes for CASSSPVLSYVQYF. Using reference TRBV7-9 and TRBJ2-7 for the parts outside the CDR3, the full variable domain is DTGVSQNPRHKITKRGQNVTFRCDPISEHNRLYWYRQTLGQGPEFLTYFQNEAQLEKSRLLSDRFSAERPKGSFSTLEIQRTEQGDSAMYLCASSSPVLSYVQYFGPGTRLTVT.

The CDR3 DNA follows: TGTGCCTGGAGTGGAGAGAACAATCAGCCCCAGCATTTT. Protein sequence: CAWSGENNQPQHF. The V gene is TRBV30, the J gene TRBJ1-5; D unresolved. Per germline, CDR1 GTSNPN and CDR2 SVGIG (reference sequence). Trimming stripped 1 base from V and 3 bases from J, with 7 bases between. There are 13 residues in the CDR3.

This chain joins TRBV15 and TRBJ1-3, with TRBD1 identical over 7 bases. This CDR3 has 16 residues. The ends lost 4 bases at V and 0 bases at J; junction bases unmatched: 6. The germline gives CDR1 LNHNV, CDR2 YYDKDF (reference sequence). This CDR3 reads CATSIWTGSSGNTIYF. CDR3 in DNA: TGTGCCACCAGCATATGGACAGGCAGCTCTGGAAACACCATATATTTT.

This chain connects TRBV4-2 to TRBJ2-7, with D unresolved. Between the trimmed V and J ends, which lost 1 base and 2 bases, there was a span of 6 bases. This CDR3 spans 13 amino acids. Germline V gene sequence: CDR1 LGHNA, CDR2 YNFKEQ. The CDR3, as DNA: TGTGCCAGCAGCCAAGGCTCCACCTACGAGCAGTACTTC. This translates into CASSQGSTYEQYF.

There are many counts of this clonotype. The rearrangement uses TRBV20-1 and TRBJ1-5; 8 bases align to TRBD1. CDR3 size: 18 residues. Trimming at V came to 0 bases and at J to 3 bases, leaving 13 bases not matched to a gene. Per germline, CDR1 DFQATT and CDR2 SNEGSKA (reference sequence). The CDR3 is CSARDRGQVTHNNQPQHF. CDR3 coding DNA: TGCAGTGCTAGAGATCGGGGACAGGTTACCCATAACAATCAGCCCCAGCATTTT.

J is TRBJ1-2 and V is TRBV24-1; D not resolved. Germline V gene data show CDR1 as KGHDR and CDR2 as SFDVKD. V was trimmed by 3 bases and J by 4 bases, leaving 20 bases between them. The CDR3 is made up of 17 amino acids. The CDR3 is CATSDAGRRGNGYGYTF. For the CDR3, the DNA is TGTGCCACCAGTGATGCAGGACGGAGAGGGAACGGCTATGGCTACACCTTC.

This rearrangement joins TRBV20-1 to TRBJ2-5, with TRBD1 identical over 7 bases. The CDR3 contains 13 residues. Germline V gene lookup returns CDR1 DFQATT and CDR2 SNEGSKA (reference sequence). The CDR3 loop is CSEGTAFRETQYF. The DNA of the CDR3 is TGCAGCGAGGGGACAGCTTTTAGGGAGACCCAGTACTTC.

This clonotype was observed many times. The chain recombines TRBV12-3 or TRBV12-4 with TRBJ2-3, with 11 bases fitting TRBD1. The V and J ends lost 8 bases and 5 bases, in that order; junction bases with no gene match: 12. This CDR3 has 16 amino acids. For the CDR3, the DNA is TGTGCCAGCTTGACAATCCGGGACAGGGGGAGAGATACGCAGTATTTT. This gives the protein CASLTIRDRGRDTQYF.